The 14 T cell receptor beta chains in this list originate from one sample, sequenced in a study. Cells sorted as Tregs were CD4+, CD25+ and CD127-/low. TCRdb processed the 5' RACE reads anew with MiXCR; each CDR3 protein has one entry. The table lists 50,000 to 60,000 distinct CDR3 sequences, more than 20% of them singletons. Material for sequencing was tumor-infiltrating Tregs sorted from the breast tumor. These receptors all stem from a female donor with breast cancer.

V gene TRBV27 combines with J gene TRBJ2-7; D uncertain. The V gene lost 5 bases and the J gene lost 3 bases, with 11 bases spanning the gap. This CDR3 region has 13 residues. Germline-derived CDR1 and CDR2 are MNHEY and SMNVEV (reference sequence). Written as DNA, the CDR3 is TGTGCCAGCAGTCCACACGGAGACTACGAGCAGTACTTC. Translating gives CASSPHGDYEQYF.

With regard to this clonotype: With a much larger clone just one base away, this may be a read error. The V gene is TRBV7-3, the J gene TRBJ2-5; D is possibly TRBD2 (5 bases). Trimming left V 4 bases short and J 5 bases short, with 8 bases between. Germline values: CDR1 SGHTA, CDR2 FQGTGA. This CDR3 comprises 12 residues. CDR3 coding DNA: TGTGCCAGCAGCTCGGGCGGGGAGACCCAGTACTTC. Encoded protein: CASSSGGETQYF.

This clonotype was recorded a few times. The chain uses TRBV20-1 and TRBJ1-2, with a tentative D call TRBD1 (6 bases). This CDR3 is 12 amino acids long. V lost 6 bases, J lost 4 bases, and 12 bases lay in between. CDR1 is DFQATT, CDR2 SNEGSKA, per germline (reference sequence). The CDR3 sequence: CSARRGTYGYTF. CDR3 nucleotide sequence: TGCAGTGCCAGGAGGGGGACCTATGGCTACACCTTC.

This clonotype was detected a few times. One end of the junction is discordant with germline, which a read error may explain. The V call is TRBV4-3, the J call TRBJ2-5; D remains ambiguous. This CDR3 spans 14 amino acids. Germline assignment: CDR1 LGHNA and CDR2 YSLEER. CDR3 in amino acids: CTSSHTANQETQYF. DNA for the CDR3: TGCACCAGCAGTCATACAGCGAACCAAGAGACCCAGTACTTC.

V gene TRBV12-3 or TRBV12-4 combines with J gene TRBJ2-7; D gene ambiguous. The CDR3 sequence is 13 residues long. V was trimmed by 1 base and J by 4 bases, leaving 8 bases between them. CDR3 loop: CASSLGFLYEQYF. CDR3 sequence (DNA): TGTGCCAGCAGTTTAGGATTCTTATACGAGCAGTACTTC.

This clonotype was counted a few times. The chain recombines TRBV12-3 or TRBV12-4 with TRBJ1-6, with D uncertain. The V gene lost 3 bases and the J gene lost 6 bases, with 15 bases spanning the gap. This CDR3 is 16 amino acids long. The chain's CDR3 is CASSFDNQLFNSPLHF. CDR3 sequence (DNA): TGTGCCAGCAGTTTTGACAATCAGTTGTTTAATTCACCCCTCCACTTT.

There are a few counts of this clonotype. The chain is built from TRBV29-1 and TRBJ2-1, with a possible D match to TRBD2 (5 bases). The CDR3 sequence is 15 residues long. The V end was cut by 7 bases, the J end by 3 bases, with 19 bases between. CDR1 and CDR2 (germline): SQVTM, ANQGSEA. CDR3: CSAFTSMTYYNEQFF. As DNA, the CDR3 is TGCAGCGCCTTCACTAGTATGACGTACTACAATGAGCAGTTCTTC.

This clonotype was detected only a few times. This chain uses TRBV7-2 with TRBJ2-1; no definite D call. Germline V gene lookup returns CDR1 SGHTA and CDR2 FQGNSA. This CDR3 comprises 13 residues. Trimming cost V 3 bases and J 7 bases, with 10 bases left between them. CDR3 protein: CASSFGVLNEQFF. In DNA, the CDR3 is TGTGCCAGCAGCTTTGGGGTTTTGAATGAGCAGTTCTTC.

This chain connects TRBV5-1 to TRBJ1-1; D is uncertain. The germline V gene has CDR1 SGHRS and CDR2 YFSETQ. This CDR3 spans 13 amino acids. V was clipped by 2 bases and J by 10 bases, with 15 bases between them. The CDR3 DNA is TGCGCCAGCAGCTTACTCGGCGGGGTAGGAGCTTTCTTT. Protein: CASSLLGGVGAFF.

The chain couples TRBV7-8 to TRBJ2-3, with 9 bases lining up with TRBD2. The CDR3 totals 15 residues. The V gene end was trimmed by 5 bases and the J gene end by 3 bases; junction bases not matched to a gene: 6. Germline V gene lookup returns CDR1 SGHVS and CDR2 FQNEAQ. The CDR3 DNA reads TGTGCCAGCAGCCGTAGCGGGGGTGGGACAGATACGCAGTATTTT. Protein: CASSRSGGGTDTQYF. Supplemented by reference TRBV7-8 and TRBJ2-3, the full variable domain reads GAGVSQSPRYKVAKRGQDVALRCDPISGHVSLFWYQQALGQGPEFLTYFQNEAQLDKSGLPSDRFFAERPEGSVSTLKIQRTQQEDSAVYLCASSRSGGGTDTQYFGPGTRLTVL.

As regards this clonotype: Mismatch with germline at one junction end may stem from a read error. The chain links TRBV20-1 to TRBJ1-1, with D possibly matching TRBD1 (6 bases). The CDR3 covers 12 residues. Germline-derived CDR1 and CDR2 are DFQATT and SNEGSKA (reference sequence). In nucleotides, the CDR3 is TGCAGTGCGCTAGGGGGGAACACTGAAGCTTACTTT. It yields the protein CSALGGNTEAYF.

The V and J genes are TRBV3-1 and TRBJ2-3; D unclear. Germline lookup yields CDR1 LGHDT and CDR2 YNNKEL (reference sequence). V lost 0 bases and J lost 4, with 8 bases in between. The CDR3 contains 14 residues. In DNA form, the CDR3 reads TGTGCCAGCAGCCAAGATCTAACGTCAGATACGCAGTATTTT. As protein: CASSQDLTSDTQYF.

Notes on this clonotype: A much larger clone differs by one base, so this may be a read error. CDR3 in DNA: TGTGCCAGCAGCTTAGCCAGGGCCTATGGCTACGCCTTC. Protein product: CASSLARAYGYAF. The chain couples TRBV7-2 to TRBJ1-2; weak D call: TRBD1 (5 bases). In germline, CDR1 is SGHTA, CDR2 FQGNSA. The CDR3 length is 13 residues.

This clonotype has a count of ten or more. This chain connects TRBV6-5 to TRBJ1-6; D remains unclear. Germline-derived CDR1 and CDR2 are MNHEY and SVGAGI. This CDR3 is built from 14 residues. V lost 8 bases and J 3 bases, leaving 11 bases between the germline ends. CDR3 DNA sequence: TGTGCCAGCGGCTCCACGAGCTATAATTCACCCCTCCACTTT. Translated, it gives CASGSTSYNSPLHF.